These 30 T cell receptor beta chains were sequenced from one sample in a study of T-cell memory formation after mild COVID-19. A single record per CDR3 protein comes from TCRdb applying MiXCR to the 5' RACE reads. The sample contains hundreds of thousands of distinct CDR3 sequences, around 15% of which appear only once. What was sequenced was PBMCs or a T cell subset sorted from them (not recorded which). These receptors were obtained from a man aged 18 to 35 who had mild COVID-19 (a few samples of this study predate the infection). Cell type and time point are not known.

This clonotype was detected ten times or more. The chain links TRBV10-2 to TRBJ2-7; 11 nucleotides line up with TRBD1. V lost 11 bases, J lost 3 bases, and 3 bases stayed unmatched. Looked up from germline, CDR1 is WSHSY and CDR2 is SAAADI. CDR3 length: 12 amino acids. CDR3 sequence: CASGTGGYEQYF. The CDR3, as DNA: TGCGCCTCCGGGACAGGGGGCTACGAGCAGTACTTC.

There are a few counts of this clonotype. V and J are TRBV11-2 and TRBJ2-2; 7 bases map to TRBD2. Germline CDR1 is SGHAT and CDR2 is FQNNGV. V dropped 5 bases and J dropped 0; count of bases not matched to a gene: 15. The CDR3 loop spans 19 amino acids. CDR3 amino acids: CASSDSGLWGDSNTGELFF. As DNA, the CDR3 is TGTGCCAGCAGCGATAGCGGGCTATGGGGCGATTCGAACACCGGGGAGCTGTTTTTT.

The CDR3 nucleotides are TGTGCCAGCAGCCAAGGGGGCACCCGGTTTGCAGATACGCAGTATTTT. This encodes CASSQGGTRFADTQYF. The chain is built from TRBV4-2 and TRBJ2-3, with D possibly TRBD1 on 5 matching bases. The CDR3 sequence is 16 residues long. Germline CDR1 is LGHNA and CDR2 is YNFKEQ. Trimming took off 1 base at V and 4 bases at J, with 15 bases between the two ends.

The chain employs TRBV20-1 and TRBJ2-5, with D possibly being TRBD1 or TRBD2 (5 bases each). This CDR3 is 13 amino acids long. Trimming cost V 5 bases and J 3 bases, with 13 bases left between them. Germline CDR1 is DFQATT and CDR2 is SNEGSKA (reference sequence). The CDR3 sequence: CSADRGLEETQYF. For the CDR3, the DNA is TGCAGTGCTGACCGGGGCCTCGAAGAGACCCAGTACTTC.

The chain carries TRBV29-1 and TRBJ2-7, with 9 nucleotides matching TRBD1. V shed 5 bases, J shed 2 bases, and the junction held 7 bases outside the gene matches. From germline, CDR1 is SQVTM and CDR2 ANQGSEA. The CDR3 contains 14 residues. DNA for the CDR3: TGCAGCGTTTTACCCGGGACAGGGACCTACGAGCAGTACTTC. This sequence encodes CSVLPGTGTYEQYF.

This chain links TRBV6-5 with TRBJ1-1; maybe TRBD1 (6 bases). The germline CDR1 and CDR2 sequences are MNHEY and SVGAGI. V gave up 6 bases and J gave up 10 bases, with 27 bases separating them. This CDR3 contains 16 residues. Here the CDR3 reads CASSPTPGVRGSSAFF. The CDR3 coding sequence is TGTGCCAGCAGCCCGACCCCGGGAGTCAGGGGAAGCTCAGCTTTCTTT.

There are a few counts of this clonotype. The gene calls are TRBV5-1 and TRBJ1-1; D uncertain. The CDR3 runs to 14 residues. CDR1 is SGHRS, CDR2 YFSETQ, per germline. V shed 0 bases and J shed 1 base, with 7 bases lying between them. CDR3: CASSLAHGNTEAFF. For the CDR3, the DNA is TGCGCCAGCAGCTTGGCCCACGGGAACACTGAAGCTTTCTTT.

The chain is built from TRBV7-2 and TRBJ2-3; D not certain. The CDR3 runs to 14 residues. The germline gives CDR1 SGHTA, CDR2 FQGNSA. The ends were cut back, 5 bases at V and 4 bases at J, with 13 bases in the middle. The CDR3 is CASSLIASADTQYF. The DNA of the CDR3 is TGTGCCAGCAGCCTGATAGCTTCCGCAGATACGCAGTATTTT.

The V gene is TRBV6-5, the J gene TRBJ2-7; no clear D. The CDR3 contains 13 residues. V was shortened by 4 bases and J by 1 base, with 8 bases between the two germline ends. The germline V gene has CDR1 MNHEY and CDR2 SVGAGI. The CDR3 spells CASSSARSYEQYV. CDR3 nucleotide sequence: TGTGCCAGCAGTTCGGCCAGATCCTACGAGCAGTACGTC.

This clonotype appeared many times. The J gene is TRBJ2-1, the V gene TRBV9, with 9 positions matching TRBD2. Germline V gene sequence: CDR1 SGDLS, CDR2 YYNGEE. V trimming: 4 bases; J trimming: 2 bases; junction bases outside the gene matches: 4. This CDR3 region has 15 residues. The CDR3 nucleotides are TGTGCCAGCAGCCTTAGCGGGGGTCCCTACAATGAGCAGTTCTTC. The encoded protein is CASSLSGGPYNEQFF.

In this sample, this clonotype turned up a few times. This chain links TRBV6-2 or TRBV6-3 with TRBJ1-6, with D unclear. Trimming cost V 2 bases and J 5 bases, with 4 bases left between them. CDR3 length: 13 residues. CDR1 and CDR2 (germline): MNHEY, SVGEGT. CDR3 sequence (DNA): TGTGCCAGCAGTTACAGGGATAATTCACCCCTCCACTTT. This translates into CASSYRDNSPLHF.

The V call is TRBV4-1, the J call TRBJ2-3; no definite D call. V was cut by 0 bases and J by 1 base, with 14 bases left in between. The CDR3 length is 17 residues. Germline-derived CDR1 and CDR2 are MGHRA and YSYEKL. CDR3: CASSQEGRTLRTDTQYF. CDR3 bases: TGCGCCAGCAGCCAAGAGGGCAGGACCTTACGCACAGATACGCAGTATTTT.

This clonotype is a singleton in its sample. CDR3 in amino acids: CASSQEPSGEETQYF. For the CDR3, the DNA is TGCGCCAGCAGCCAAGAGCCTAGCGGGGAAGAGACCCAGTACTTC. This chain uses TRBV4-1 with TRBJ2-5; 9 bases align to TRBD2. The CDR3 length is 15 residues. J lost 3 bases, V lost 0 bases, and 2 bases had no gene match. In germline, CDR1 is MGHRA, CDR2 YSYEKL.

In its sample, this clonotype was seen a few times. The chain employs TRBV7-2 and TRBJ2-7; D could derive from TRBD1 or TRBD2 (6 bases each). This CDR3 contains 13 residues. Germline assignment: CDR1 SGHTA and CDR2 FQGNSA. Between the trimmed V and J ends, which lost 4 bases and 6 bases, there was a span of 13 bases. The CDR3 region has the DNA TGTGCCAGCAGCTGGACGGGGGCCGTCGAGCAGTACGTC. Protein product: CASSWTGAVEQYV.

V usage is TRBV7-2 and J usage is TRBJ2-7; unclear D gene. Trimming took 5 bases from V and 5 from J, leaving 13 bases between them. CDR1 SGHTA and CDR2 FQGNSA come from the germline V gene. This CDR3 has 13 residues. The CDR3 loop is CASSSLDEDEQYV. The DNA for the CDR3 is TGTGCCAGCAGCAGCCTGGACGAGGACGAGCAGTACGTC.

Only a few counts were recorded for this clonotype. Here the CDR3 DNA reads TGCGCCAGCAGCGACGGGACAGGGGGCGAGCAGTACGTC. Residues: CASSDGTGGEQYV. V is TRBV5-1 and J is TRBJ2-7, with 11 bases that match TRBD1. Germline V gives CDR1 SGHRS, CDR2 YFSETQ. The CDR3 is 13 amino acids. V shed 4 bases, J shed 6 bases, and the junction held 3 bases outside the gene matches.

This clonotype occurred a few times. The V gene is TRBV5-1, the J gene TRBJ2-2; TRBD1 matches at 9 bases. This CDR3 comprises 14 residues. Per germline, CDR1 SGHRS and CDR2 YFSETQ. J gave up 5 bases and V 4 bases, and 3 bases lay outside the gene matches. This CDR3 reads CASSPGQGTGELFF. Here the CDR3 DNA reads TGCGCCAGCAGCCCGGGACAGGGAACCGGGGAGCTGTTTTTT.

This clonotype has only a few counts. The chain recombines TRBV7-6 with TRBJ1-5; a weak D match, TRBD1 (5 bases). V gave up 1 base and J gave up 6 bases, with 19 bases separating them. The CDR3 covers 17 residues. The germline V gene encodes CDR1 SGHVS and CDR2 FNYEAQ. The CDR3 region is CASSLESAGGVGQPQHF. The CDR3 bases are TGTGCCAGCAGCTTAGAGTCGGCTGGGGGGGTGGGTCAGCCCCAGCATTTT.

This sequence joins TRBV2 and TRBJ2-7, with D possibly matching TRBD1 (6 bases). CDR1 is SNHLY and CDR2 is FYNNEI in the germline V gene. V lost 6 bases and J lost 3, with 12 bases in between. The CDR3 has 13 amino acids. CDR3 sequence reads: CASSVRDIYEQYF. In nucleotides, the CDR3 is TGTGCCAGCAGCGTCCGGGACATCTACGAGCAGTACTTC.

This chain links TRBV29-1 with TRBJ2-7; 7 bases agree with TRBD1. Germline V gives CDR1 SQVTM, CDR2 ANQGSEA. The CDR3 extends over 13 amino acids. The V gene end was trimmed by 7 bases and the J gene end by 1 base; junction bases not matched to a gene: 7. CDR3 sequence (DNA): TGCAGCGCCTCCGGGACAGCGTCCTACGAGCAGTACTTC. Translating it yields CSASGTASYEQYF.

J is TRBJ2-1 and V is TRBV12-3 or TRBV12-4; TRBD1 is a possible D gene (5 bases). V was clipped by 6 bases and J by 3 bases, with 15 bases between them. This CDR3 has 15 amino acids. CDR3 nucleotide sequence: TGTGCCAGCAGCTTCCTTAGGGGTCACTACAATGAGCAGTTCTTC. It specifies CASSFLRGHYNEQFF.

This clonotype turned up a few times. The chain couples TRBV28 to TRBJ1-2; no reliable D call. V lost 3 bases and J 8 bases, leaving 16 bases between the germline ends. The CDR3 runs to 14 residues. CDR1 and CDR2 (germline): MDHEN, SYDVKM. The CDR3: CASSFGMVGYGYTF. The CDR3 DNA reads TGTGCCAGCAGTTTTGGGATGGTAGGATACGGCTACACCTTC.

In its sample, this clonotype was seen many times. The chain is built from TRBV29-1 and TRBJ1-5; 10 bases match TRBD1. The CDR3 runs to 13 residues. CDR1 and CDR2 from the germline V gene are SQVTM and ANQGSEA. The J segment lost 5 bases and the V segment lost 6 bases, leaving 4 bases of the junction unmatched. The CDR3 protein is CSVTGQGDQPQHF. The CDR3, as DNA: TGCAGCGTAACCGGACAGGGGGATCAGCCCCAGCATTTT.

The V and J genes are TRBV5-1 and TRBJ2-2; D is uncertain. The CDR3 runs 14 residues. Germline lookup yields CDR1 SGHRS and CDR2 YFSETQ. V gave up 4 bases and J gave up 10 bases, with 17 bases separating them. In nucleotides, the CDR3 is TGCGCCAGCAGCGGGGATGGTTGGGCTGAGGAGCTGTTTTTT. It yields the protein CASSGDGWAEELFF.

This chain uses TRBV7-9 with TRBJ2-2; D is perhaps TRBD1 (6 bases). V lost 4 bases and J 4 bases, leaving 13 bases between the germline ends. This CDR3 is built from 15 residues. Germline CDR1 SEHNR, CDR2 FQNEAQ (reference sequence). The CDR3 nucleotides read TGTGCCAGCAGCTCGACCGGGACATTCACCGGGGAGCTGTTTTTT. As protein: CASSSTGTFTGELFF.

In its sample, this clonotype was seen a few times. The chain is built from TRBV7-8 and TRBJ2-1, with 10 bases fitting TRBD1. The V gene's germline CDR1 is SGHVS and CDR2 FQNEAQ. The length of the CDR3 is 17 residues. With V trimmed by 2 bases and J by 4 bases, 8 bases remained unmatched. CDR3 protein: CASSLLDRGPMYNEQFF. In DNA, the CDR3 is TGTGCCAGCAGCTTATTAGACAGGGGGCCAATGTACAATGAGCAGTTCTTC.

This clonotype was picked up a small number of times. This sequence joins TRBV14 and TRBJ2-7; D might be TRBD2 (6 bases). There are 16 residues in the CDR3. Between the trimmed V and J ends, which lost 3 bases and 3 bases, there was a span of 18 bases. Germline V lookup: CDR1 SGHDN, CDR2 FVKESK. CDR3 loop: CASSQAKGLSGYEQYV. The CDR3, as DNA: TGTGCCAGCAGCCAGGCTAAGGGACTTAGCGGCTACGAGCAGTACGTC.

This clonotype was seen only a few times. This chain uses TRBV20-1 with TRBJ2-5; 9 bases align to TRBD2. Trimming at V came to 6 bases and at J to 4 bases, leaving 12 bases not matched to a gene. The germline CDR1 and CDR2 sequences are DFQATT and SNEGSKA (reference sequence). This CDR3 is built from 15 residues. CDR3 nucleotide sequence: TGCAGTGCGCCAAGGTCGGCGGGGGGGGCAGAGACCCAGTACTTC. Translated: CSAPRSAGGAETQYF.

The chain is built from TRBV6-6 and TRBJ2-1; TRBD2 is a possible D gene (6 bases). Germline values: CDR1 MNHNY, CDR2 SVGAGI (reference sequence). Trimming left V 0 bases short and J 8 bases short, with 14 bases between. This CDR3 has 15 amino acids. The CDR3 nucleotides read TGTGCCAGCAGTTACTCGAAGGAGGGCCGCGATGAGCAGTTCTTC. Protein sequence: CASSYSKEGRDEQFF.

This clonotype was picked up a small number of times. The chain has TRBV20-1 and TRBJ1-4; D is ambiguous. Germline V gene sequence: CDR1 DFQATT, CDR2 SNEGSKA (reference sequence). V was trimmed by 6 bases and J by 8 bases, leaving 19 bases between them. This CDR3 contains 14 residues. The CDR3: CSARRPGRREKLFF. CDR3 DNA sequence: TGCAGTGCCAGGAGGCCAGGAAGGAGAGAAAAACTGTTTTTT.